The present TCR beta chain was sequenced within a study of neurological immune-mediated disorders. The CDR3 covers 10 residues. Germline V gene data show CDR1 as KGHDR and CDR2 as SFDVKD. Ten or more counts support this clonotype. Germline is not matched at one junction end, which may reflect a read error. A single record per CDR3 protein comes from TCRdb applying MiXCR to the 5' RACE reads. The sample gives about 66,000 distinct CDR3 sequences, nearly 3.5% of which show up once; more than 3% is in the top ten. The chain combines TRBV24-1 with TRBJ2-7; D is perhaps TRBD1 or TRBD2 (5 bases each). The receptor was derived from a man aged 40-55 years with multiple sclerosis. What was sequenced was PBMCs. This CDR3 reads CATTPGPCCF. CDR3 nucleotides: TGTGCCACCACTCCGGGACCCTGTTGCTTC.